This T cell receptor (beta chain) comes out of a study of T cell responses to AZD1222 COVID-19 vaccine. Study-level background: Second doses that came at about 4 or about 12 weeks were put together. Whole-study results and caveats: Of spike-specific TCRs, nearly half reportedly target regions left unmutated in variants. Repertoire sampling occurred only after the peak T cell response. Donors were largely white British and mainly female; clonal diversity was possibly underestimated.

Concerning this clone itself: The antigen is not known.

The repertoire was sequenced with immunoSEQ multiplex PCR; TCRdb's copy has only in-frame clones and lacks some. Of tens of thousands of clones detected, approximately 85% appear once; the ten largest clones hold roughly 20%. The V end lost 4 bases, the J end lost 1 base, and 8 bases lay between the germline ends. Germline V gene data show CDR1 as SGHNT and CDR2 as YYREEE (reference sequence). The CDR3 consists of 13 residues. The sequence was obtained from an adult in good health. This chain uses TRBV5-4 with TRBJ1-1; unclear D gene. The sample here was peripheral blood, taken on day 0 of AZD1222 vaccination. The CDR3 nucleotides read TGTGCCAGCAGCCGGGCCCGGAACACTGAAGCTTTCTTT. It encodes CASSRARNTEAFF.